The 23 T cell receptor beta chains below come from one sample, sequenced in a study of cytomegalovirus exposure and HLA in healthy donors. Both 60 Vbeta primers and 13 Jbeta primers went into the PCR. Clones were sequenced by immunoSEQ multiplex PCR, and TCRdb holds only the in-frame ones, with some missing. The table records about 99,000 clones, roughly a tenth of them present only once. Sequencing used PBMCs. The source of these receptors is a middle-aged man in good health and CMV-seropositive.

This sequence joins TRBV6-5 and TRBJ2-1; D is ambiguous. This CDR3 comprises 15 residues. Between the trimmed V and J ends, which lost 6 bases and 0 bases, there was a span of 12 bases. CDR1 is MNHEY and CDR2 is SVGAGI in the germline V gene. CDR3 coding DNA: TGTGCCAGCAGACCTCCCCACAGCTCCTACAATGAGCAGTTCTTC. The encoded protein is CASRPPHSSYNEQFF.

This clone showed up just a few times. Germline is not matched at one junction end, which may reflect a read error. The rearrangement links TRBV7-7 to TRBJ1-5, with D uncertain. Germline values: CDR1 SSHAT, CDR2 FNYEAQ (reference sequence). This CDR3 spans 16 amino acids. The CDR3 DNA follows: TGTGCTAGCAGCTACCCCAGGCAGTATAGCAATCAGCCCCAGCATTTT. Its translation is CASSYPRQYSNQPQHF.

This clone was counted only a few times. The genes are TRBV7-3 and TRBJ1-1; no clear D. The CDR3 runs to 14 residues. Between the trimmed V and J ends, which lost 5 bases and 1 base, there was a span of 11 bases. Germline V CDR1 and CDR2: SGHTA, FQGTGA. The CDR3 is CASSPNEANTEAFF. In DNA form, the CDR3 reads TGTGCCAGCAGCCCCAATGAGGCGAACACTGAAGCTTTCTTT.

There are a few counts of this clone. The V call is TRBV5-1, the J call TRBJ1-6; 10 bases match TRBD1. Trimming removed 4 bases from V and 13 bases from J; junction bases left unmatched: 14. Germline CDR1 SGHRS, CDR2 YFSETQ. The CDR3 sequence is 16 residues long. As DNA, the CDR3 is TGCGCCAGCAGCCTTCAGACAGGGGGCTTACGATCGCCCCTCCACTTT. This gives the protein CASSLQTGGLRSPLHF.

This rearrangement joins TRBV7-9 to TRBJ2-1; maybe TRBD2 (5 bases). With 5 bases removed from V and 0 bases from J, the gap between germline ends came to 14 bases. CDR3 size: 16 residues. The germline gives CDR1 SEHNR, CDR2 FQNEAQ (reference sequence). The CDR3 DNA reads as TGTGCCAGCAGCACCGTTAAGCGGAGCTCCTACAATGAGCAGTTCTTC. Translated: CASSTVKRSSYNEQFF.

In its sample, this clone was seen a few times. The rearrangement links TRBV6-6 to TRBJ2-3; 8 bases match TRBD1. J lost 3 bases, V lost 5 bases, and 1 base had no gene match. Germline loops: CDR1 MNHNY, CDR2 SVGAGI (reference sequence). The CDR3 is 13 amino acids. The CDR3 nucleotides read TGTGCCAGCAGTCGACAGGGGACAGATACGCAGTATTTT. Translating it yields CASSRQGTDTQYF.

In this sample, this clone turned up a few times. The chain is built from TRBV6-5 and TRBJ2-7; 8 positions match TRBD2. The CDR3 is made up of 14 amino acids. Germline V lookup: CDR1 MNHEY, CDR2 SVGAGI. V lost 6 bases, J lost 3 bases, and 7 bases stayed unmatched. The chain's CDR3 is CASRQGSGGYEQYF. CDR3 coding DNA: TGTGCCAGCAGACAAGGAAGCGGGGGCTACGAGCAGTACTTC.

There are a few counts of this clone. The rearrangement uses TRBV6-5 and TRBJ2-7; 9 bases match TRBD1. Germline V gene lookup returns CDR1 MNHEY and CDR2 SVGAGI. This CDR3 comprises 15 residues. With V trimmed by 2 bases and J by 7 bases, 9 bases remained unmatched. The CDR3 bases are TGTGCCAGCAGTTACAAGGACAGGGGTTCGGGAGAGCAGTACTTC. It is translated as CASSYKDRGSGEQYF.

The chain has TRBV6-5 and TRBJ2-7; a weak D match, TRBD1 (6 bases). V lost 6 bases to trimming and J lost 1 base, with 16 bases between them. Per the germline V gene, CDR1 is MNHEY and CDR2 is SVGAGI. CDR3 length: 15 residues. CDR3 residues: CASRKTQGFSYEQYF. The CDR3 DNA reads TGTGCCAGCAGAAAGACACAGGGATTTTCCTACGAGCAGTACTTC.

A few counts support this clone. The chain couples TRBV7-5 to TRBJ2-2; TRBD2 was called by the table and not checked on the DNA. TRBV7-5 is classified as a pseudogene. This CDR3 is built from 18 residues. CDR3 in DNA: TGTGCCAGAAGCTTATGGCGGGAGGGCCCGGGAGACACCGGGGAGCTGTTTTTT. Its protein is CARSLWREGPGDTGELFF.

This clone was observed many times. The rearrangement links TRBV25-1 to TRBJ2-1; 10 bases align to TRBD2. Looked up from germline, CDR1 is MGHDK and CDR2 is SYGVNS. Trimming took 4 bases from V and 6 from J; bases not matched to a gene: 9. CDR3 length: 16 amino acids. The CDR3: CASSVRLAGGINEQFF. DNA for the CDR3: TGTGCCAGCAGTGTTAGATTAGCGGGAGGAATCAATGAGCAGTTCTTC.

Only a few counts were recorded for this clone. This sequence joins TRBV13 and TRBJ2-7; 10 nucleotides line up with TRBD2. Germline values: CDR1 PRHDT, CDR2 FYEKMQ (reference sequence). Trimming took 0 bases from V and 3 from J; bases not matched to a gene: 5. The CDR3 has 16 residues. The CDR3 DNA reads TGTGCCAGCAGCTTAGGCAGTAGGACTAGCGGCTACGAGCAGTACTTC. Protein product: CASSLGSRTSGYEQYF.

As regards this clone: A much larger clone lies one base from this, so it may be a read error. CDR3 protein: CASSQEPGQTNQPQNF. Here the CDR3 DNA reads TGCGCCAGCAGCCAGGAACCGGGACAGACAAATCAGCCCCAGAATTTT. The chain joins TRBV4-1 to TRBJ1-5; TRBD1 agrees at 7 bases. Germline CDR1 reads MGHRA; CDR2 reads YSYEKL. The CDR3 has 16 amino acids.

In nucleotides, the CDR3 is TGTGCCAGCAGGTTCCCGGGACTAGCGGGAGGGGGTACGCAGTATTTT. Amino acids: CASRFPGLAGGGTQYF. The J gene is TRBJ2-3, the V gene TRBV11-2, with TRBD2 matching over 16 bases. V shed 6 bases, J shed 8 bases, and the junction held 8 bases outside the gene matches. CDR3 size: 16 residues. The V gene's germline CDR1 is SGHAT and CDR2 FQNNGV.

This clone has a handful of counts. The CDR3 DNA sequence: TGTGCCAGCAGCGTGGACATCCTGAACACTGAAGCTTTCTTT. Its translation is CASSVDILNTEAFF. The genes are TRBV11-1 and TRBJ1-1; D possibly corresponds to TRBD1 (5 bases). Germline loops: CDR1 SGHAT, CDR2 FQDESV (reference sequence). V was trimmed by 5 bases and J by 0 bases, leaving 10 bases between them. There are 14 residues in the CDR3.

There are a few counts of this clone. The chain employs TRBV7-9 and TRBJ2-7; D is undetermined. CDR1 SEHNR and CDR2 FQNEAQ come from the germline V gene (reference sequence). The CDR3 loop spans 12 amino acids. The germline V and J ends were trimmed by 1 base and 6 bases, with 7 bases remaining between them. The CDR3 sequence is CASSLDYGEQYF. Here the CDR3 DNA reads TGTGCCAGCAGCTTAGACTACGGCGAGCAGTACTTC. Supplemented by reference TRBV7-9 and TRBJ2-7, the full variable domain reads DTGVSQNPRHKITKRGQNVTFRCDPISEHNRLYWYRQTLGQGPEFLTYFQNEAQLEKSRLLSDRFSAERPKGSFSTLEIQRTEQGDSAMYLCASSLDYGEQYFGPGTRLTVT.

This clone was detected only a few times. This sequence joins TRBV5-1 and TRBJ2-7, with 13 bases identical to TRBD2. The V gene end was trimmed by 4 bases and the J gene end by 2 bases; junction bases not matched to a gene: 0. The CDR3 covers 14 residues. Germline CDR1 reads SGHRS; CDR2 reads YFSETQ. CDR3 sequence reads: CASSGTSGAYEQYF. The CDR3 DNA reads TGCGCCAGCAGCGGGACTAGCGGGGCCTACGAGCAGTACTTC. The full variable domain, with the rest looked up from reference TRBV5-1 and TRBJ2-7, is KAGVTQTPRYLIKTRGQQVTLSCSPISGHRSVSWYQQTPGQGLQFLFEYFSETQRNKGNFPGRFSGRQFSNSRSEMNVSTLELGDSALYLCASSGTSGAYEQYFGPGTRLTVT.

This clone has just a few counts. Other DNA variants within this sample encode the same CDR3. The V gene is TRBV2, the J gene TRBJ1-5, with D unclear. This CDR3 is built from 13 residues. Trimming removed 7 bases at V and 6 bases at J, with 13 bases between. CDR1 and CDR2 from the germline V gene are SNHLY and FYNNEI. The CDR3 reads CASTYRGSQPQHF. The CDR3, as DNA: TGTGCCAGCACCTACCGGGGATCTCAGCCCCAGCATTTT. Using reference TRBV2 and TRBJ1-5 for the parts outside the CDR3, the full variable domain is EPEVTQTPSHQVTQMGQEVILRCVPISNHLYFYWYRQILGQKVEFLVSFYNNEISEKSEIFDDQFSVERPDGSNFTLKIRSTKLEDSAMYFCASTYRGSQPQHFGDGTRLSIL.

V and J are TRBV11-3 and TRBJ2-3; tentative D call: TRBD2 (6 bases). V gave up 6 bases and J gave up 2 bases, with 21 bases separating them. Per germline, CDR1 SGHNT and CDR2 YENEEA. CDR3 length: 17 residues. Written as DNA, the CDR3 is TGTGCCAGCAGGGACATAGCGGCAACCACGGTCACAGATACGCAGTATTTT. Translating gives CASRDIAATTVTDTQYF.

This clone was counted only a few times. The chain combines TRBV1 with TRBJ1-4; TRBD1 is the table's D call and was not checked against the DNA. TRBV1 is shown as a pseudogene. The CDR3 consists of 13 residues. The CDR3, as DNA: TGCACCAGAAGACAGGGGGCTCTTGAAAAACTGTTTTTT. This gives the protein CTRRQGALEKLFF.

V and J are TRBV18 and TRBJ2-1; 8 nucleotides match TRBD2. In germline, CDR1 is KGHSH, CDR2 LQKENI. The CDR3 spans 15 residues. V trimming: 5 bases; J trimming: 6 bases; junction bases outside the gene matches: 9. CDR3 sequence (DNA): TGTGCCAGCTCAACTCCGGGACTAGGGGTCAATGAGCAGTTCTTC. This sequence encodes CASSTPGLGVNEQFF.

The V call is TRBV7-9, the J call TRBJ1-1; no clear D. Germline assignment: CDR1 SEHNR and CDR2 FQNEAQ (reference sequence). The length of the CDR3 is 14 residues. V lost 5 bases and J 3 bases, leaving 13 bases between the germline ends. The CDR3 sequence: CASSVVPPDTEAFF. The CDR3 nucleotides are TGTGCCAGCAGCGTCGTTCCGCCGGACACTGAAGCTTTCTTT. Together with reference TRBV7-9 and TRBJ1-1, the CDR3 gives the full variable domain: DTGVSQNPRHKITKRGQNVTFRCDPISEHNRLYWYRQTLGQGPEFLTYFQNEAQLEKSRLLSDRFSAERPKGSFSTLEIQRTEQGDSAMYLCASSVVPPDTEAFFGQGTRLTVV.

This clone has more than one count but fewer than ten. The chain carries TRBV11-2 and TRBJ2-7; D is perhaps TRBD2 (6 bases). Germline CDR1 is SGHAT and CDR2 is FQNNGV. Trimming left V 5 bases short and J 4 bases short, with 9 bases between. This CDR3 region has 12 residues. The DNA of the CDR3 is TGTGCCAGCAGCCCTAGCGCGTACGAGCAGTACTTC. Translating gives CASSPSAYEQYF.